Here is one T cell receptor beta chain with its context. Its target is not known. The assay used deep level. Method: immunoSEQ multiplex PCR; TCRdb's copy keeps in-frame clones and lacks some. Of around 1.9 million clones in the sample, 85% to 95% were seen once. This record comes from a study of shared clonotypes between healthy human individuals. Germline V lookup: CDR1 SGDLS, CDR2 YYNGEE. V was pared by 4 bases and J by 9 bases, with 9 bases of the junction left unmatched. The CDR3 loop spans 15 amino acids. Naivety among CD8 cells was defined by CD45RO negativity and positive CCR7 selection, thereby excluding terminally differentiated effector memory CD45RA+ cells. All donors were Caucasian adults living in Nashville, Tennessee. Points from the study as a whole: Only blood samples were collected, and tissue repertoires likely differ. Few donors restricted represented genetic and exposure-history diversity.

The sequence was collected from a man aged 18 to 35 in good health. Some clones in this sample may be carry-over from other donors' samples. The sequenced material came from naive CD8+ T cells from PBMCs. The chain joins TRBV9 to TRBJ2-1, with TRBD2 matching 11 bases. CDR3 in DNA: TGTGCCAGCAGCTCCCCTAGCGGGAGGACCGGTGAGCAGTTCTTC. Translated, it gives CASSSPSGRTGEQFF.